These 21 T cell receptor beta chains were sequenced from one sample in a study of identical twins. In TCRdb, the 5' RACE reads were re-called with MiXCR into one record per CDR3 protein. The sample carries approximately 530,000 distinct CDR3 sequences, approximately 20% recorded once. These data also featured in a second study, about yellow fever vaccine responses in identical twins.

The sequenced sample was CD4+ T cells sorted from blood. Source of these receptors: a woman under 30 in good health.

The chain joins TRBV7-7 to TRBJ2-1; no clear D. The CDR3 contains 15 residues. Germline V gene sequence: CDR1 SSHAT, CDR2 FNYEAQ (reference sequence). The germline V and J ends were trimmed by 1 base and 4 bases, with 11 bases remaining between them. The CDR3 coding sequence is TGTGCCAGCAGCTTAGTAATGGCGGATTACAATGAGCAGTTCTTC. Encoded protein: CASSLVMADYNEQFF.

This chain uses TRBV25-1 with TRBJ2-3, with D unresolved. The length of the CDR3 is 15 residues. Germline CDR1 and CDR2: MGHDK and SYGVNS. V was shortened by 3 bases and J by 2 bases, with 12 bases between the two germline ends. The CDR3 sequence: CASSDSRAYTDTQYF. CDR3 nucleotides: TGTGCCAGCAGTGACTCCCGAGCGTACACAGATACGCAGTATTTT.

The V and J genes are TRBV4-1 and TRBJ2-3, with 11 positions matching TRBD2. The CDR3 has 17 residues. Germline loops: CDR1 MGHRA, CDR2 YSYEKL. V lost 0 bases to trimming and J lost 8 bases; unmatched junction nucleotides: 10. CDR3 amino acids: CASSQDLTSGSRVTQYF. DNA for the CDR3: TGCGCCAGCAGCCAAGACCTAACTAGCGGGAGTCGTGTTACGCAGTATTTT.

This clonotype was recorded a few times. This chain connects TRBV6-1 to TRBJ2-1; TRBD2 might be the D (5 bases). Per the germline V gene, CDR1 is MNHNS and CDR2 is SASEGT. The germline V and J ends were trimmed by 2 bases and 9 bases, with 17 bases remaining between them. The CDR3 consists of 15 residues. CDR3 DNA sequence: TGTGCCAGCAGTGAACGGGGAATGAATGTTGGTGAGCAGTTCTTC. Its translation: CASSERGMNVGEQFF.

The chain couples TRBV28 to TRBJ1-2, with 10 bases matching TRBD1. Germline values: CDR1 MDHEN, CDR2 SYDVKM. The J segment lost 7 bases and the V segment lost 2 bases, leaving 7 bases of the junction unmatched. CDR3 length: 15 amino acids. DNA of the CDR3: TGTGCCAGCAGTTTACCCGGGACAGGGGTATTTGGCTACACCTTC. Amino acids: CASSLPGTGVFGYTF.

This chain connects TRBV18 to TRBJ2-7; TRBD1 might be the D (6 bases). The CDR3 runs 15 residues. The V end lost 3 bases, the J end lost 4 bases, and 16 bases lay between the germline ends. Germline V gene sequence: CDR1 KGHSH, CDR2 LQKENI. Here the CDR3 reads CASSPTGPGKYEQYV. In nucleotides, the CDR3 is TGTGCCAGCTCACCCACAGGGCCGGGGAAATACGAGCAGTACGTC.

This clonotype was found a few times. The chain employs TRBV3-1 and TRBJ2-1; maybe TRBD1 (6 bases). Germline V CDR1 and CDR2: LGHDT, YNNKEL (reference sequence). V was clipped by 4 bases and J by 12 bases, with 16 bases between them. The CDR3 has 13 residues. DNA of the CDR3: TGTGCCAGCAGCCGAAAACAGGGTAGTGGGCAGTTCTTC. It encodes CASSRKQGSGQFF.

The chain carries TRBV20-1 and TRBJ2-1; TRBD2 matches at 7 bases. CDR3 length: 15 residues. V lost 4 bases, J lost 2 bases, and 8 bases stayed unmatched. The germline CDR1 and CDR2 sequences are DFQATT and SNEGSKA (reference sequence). Written as DNA, the CDR3 is TGCAGTGCTACCAGGACCGCGGGAGCCTACAATGAGCAGTTCTTC. It encodes CSATRTAGAYNEQFF.

This clonotype was detected a few times. This chain connects TRBV5-1 to TRBJ2-1, with TRBD2 identical over 10 bases. The CDR3 has 18 residues. The J segment lost 1 base and the V segment lost 3 bases, leaving 10 bases of the junction unmatched. Looked up from germline, CDR1 is SGHRS and CDR2 is YFSETQ. This chain's CDR3 is CASSYPPLAGESYNEQFF. DNA of the CDR3: TGCGCCAGCAGCTACCCCCCGCTAGCGGGGGAGTCCTACAATGAGCAGTTCTTC.

This chain links TRBV4-2 with TRBJ2-2, with 13 bases matching TRBD2. J was trimmed by 6 bases and V by 1 base; bases with no gene match: 2. The CDR3 runs 16 residues. The germline CDR1 and CDR2 sequences are LGHNA and YNFKEQ. The CDR3 bases are TGTGCCAGCAGCCAAGCACTAGCGGGGGGGTCCGGGGAGCTGTTTTTT. Translated, it gives CASSQALAGGSGELFF.

This clonotype was counted between two and nine times. This chain uses TRBV10-3 with TRBJ2-2; TRBD1 is a possible D gene (5 bases). The CDR3 runs to 13 residues. V was clipped by 2 bases and J by 7 bases, with 8 bases between them. Germline loops: CDR1 ENHRY, CDR2 SYGVKD. CDR3 in DNA: TGTGCCATCAGTGAGCGGCAGGGCGGGGAGCTGTTTTTT. Its translation is CAISERQGGELFF.

The genes are TRBV27 and TRBJ1-2, with 7 bases identical to TRBD1. The trim removed 2 bases at V and 3 bases at J, leaving 6 bases unmatched. Per germline, CDR1 MNHEY and CDR2 SMNVEV (reference sequence). The CDR3 is made up of 15 amino acids. The CDR3 reads CASSLPPTGDYGYTF. As DNA, the CDR3 is TGTGCCAGCAGTTTACCTCCAACAGGGGACTATGGCTACACCTTC.

This clonotype was counted only a few times. The chain couples TRBV6-5 to TRBJ2-1; possible D gene TRBD1, 5 bases. Germline assignment: CDR1 MNHEY and CDR2 SVGAGI. This CDR3 has 14 residues. V shed 4 bases and J shed 5 bases, with 12 bases lying between them. In DNA form, the CDR3 reads TGTGCCAGCAGTTTTTCGGCAGGGAACAATGAGCAGTTCTTC. Translation gives CASSFSAGNNEQFF.

This clonotype was recorded many times. The chain combines TRBV7-9 with TRBJ2-1; no reliable D call. The CDR3 sequence is 16 residues long. Per germline, CDR1 SEHNR and CDR2 FQNEAQ (reference sequence). V lost 5 bases to trimming and J lost 0 bases, with 14 bases between them. The CDR3, as DNA: TGTGCCAGCAGCCCCCGAGGCACCTTCTCCTACAATGAGCAGTTCTTC. As protein: CASSPRGTFSYNEQFF.

The rearrangement uses TRBV14 and TRBJ2-7, with 11 bases lining up with TRBD1. The trim removed 1 base at V and 1 base at J, leaving 9 bases unmatched. The CDR3 consists of 18 residues. The germline gives CDR1 SGHDN, CDR2 FVKESK. DNA of the CDR3: TGTGCCAGCAGCCAAGCCGGGGACAGGGGGTTTAGTTCCTACGAGCAGTACTTC. It encodes CASSQAGDRGFSSYEQYF.

Only a few counts were recorded for this clonotype. The chain has TRBV20-1 and TRBJ1-2, with 7 bases aligning to TRBD1. This CDR3 is built from 12 residues. The V segment lost 6 bases and the J segment 4 bases; nucleotides outside the gene matches: 5. Per the germline V gene, CDR1 is DFQATT and CDR2 is SNEGSKA (reference sequence). The DNA for the CDR3 is TGCAGTGCGGTTGGACAGGTCTATGGCTACACCTTC. This translates into CSAVGQVYGYTF.

This clonotype was counted a few times. The chain is built from TRBV7-9 and TRBJ2-1; no firm D call. The CDR3 loop spans 9 amino acids. Trimming shortened V by 4 bases and J by 13 bases, and 5 bases separated the two germline ends. In germline, CDR1 is SEHNR, CDR2 FQNEAQ (reference sequence). The CDR3 region has the DNA TGTGCCAGCAGCTCCCCCCAGTTCTTC. Encoded protein: CASSSPQFF. Full variable domain (rest looked up from reference TRBV7-9 and TRBJ2-1): DTGVSQNPRHKITKRGQNVTFRCDPISEHNRLYWYRQTLGQGPEFLTYFQNEAQLEKSRLLSDRFSAERPKGSFSTLEIQRTEQGDSAMYLCASSSPQFFGPGTRLTVL.

This clonotype showed up just a few times. The chain uses TRBV5-1 and TRBJ2-3; D call uncertain. Germline CDR1 reads SGHRS; CDR2 reads YFSETQ. With 1 base removed from V and 0 bases from J, the gap between germline ends came to 15 bases. The CDR3 sequence is 17 residues long. The CDR3 sequence: CASSLPEAALSTDTQYF. The CDR3 nucleotides read TGCGCCAGCAGCTTGCCCGAGGCCGCCCTGAGCACAGATACGCAGTATTTT.

The chain joins TRBV6-5 to TRBJ2-1, with D hard to call. The CDR3 loop spans 15 amino acids. Trimming left V 0 bases short and J 5 bases short, with 11 bases between. The germline CDR1 and CDR2 sequences are MNHEY and SVGAGI. CDR3 in amino acids: CASSYSRHPDNEQFF. DNA for the CDR3: TGTGCCAGCAGTTACTCGAGACACCCGGACAATGAGCAGTTCTTC.

The V call is TRBV12-3 or TRBV12-4, the J call TRBJ1-5, with D perhaps matching TRBD1 (5 bases). The CDR3 is made up of 13 amino acids. Between the trimmed V and J ends, which lost 5 bases and 7 bases, there was a span of 12 bases. The DNA for the CDR3 is TGTGCCAGCAGTATCAGGGAGGAACAGCCCCAGCATTTT. This sequence encodes CASSIREEQPQHF.

This clonotype appeared a few times. The chain couples TRBV19 to TRBJ1-2; the D gene is possibly TRBD1 (5 bases). V was clipped by 4 bases and J by 3 bases, with 18 bases between them. CDR1 and CDR2 (germline): LNHDA, SQIVND (reference sequence). The CDR3 runs 16 residues. DNA of the CDR3: TGTGCCAGTAGTACGTCCCGACAGAATATTGACTATGGCTACACCTTC. Translated, it gives CASSTSRQNIDYGYTF.